Sequencing of this T cell receptor beta chain was carried out in a study of CD8+ T cells in alopecia areata. About this clone: Its matching antigen is unknown. A read error may be the cause here, since a much bigger clone is one base away. Other DNA variants within this sample encode the same CDR3.

Study results and limitations: More clonal than normal scalp was lesional scalp, particularly alopecia totalis/universalis. Normal skin's resident alphabeta T cells are also sequenced in scalp samples. Unlike in mice, where it was clearer, TCR sharing across patients was less clear, possibly HLA-related.

After isolation, RNA underwent reverse transcription to generate cDNA as the sequencing template. Profiling relied on immunoSEQ multiplex PCR, and the TCRdb table lists in-frame clones only, not all of them. The sample has approximately 99,000 clones; 59% are singletons. The receptor was isolated from a human donor in good health. The sample was CD8+ T cells sorted from blood.

Written as DNA, the CDR3 is TGTGCCAGCAGCCCGGGACAGTCGAATTCACCCCTCCACTTT. It is translated as CASSPGQSNSPLHF. V and J are TRBV7-9 and TRBJ1-6; 7 nucleotides align to TRBD1. V trimming: 5 bases; J trimming: 7 bases; junction bases outside the gene matches: 5. Germline V CDR1 and CDR2: SEHNR, FQNEAQ (reference sequence). The CDR3 is 14 amino acids.